The clone carrying this T cell receptor beta chain was detected only a few times. In the original workflow: Amplification of reference gene primers provided the estimated nucleated cell counts. Produced via immunoSEQ multiplex PCR; TCRdb's table is partial and in-frame only. V and J calls and clone size are as listed in that table; D and trimming were resolved from the DNA. Of roughly 320,000 clones in the sample, 85% to 90% were seen once. The CDR3 is 13 amino acids. Germline CDR1 and CDR2: LNHDA and SQIVND (reference sequence). The data were taken from a study of blood T cell repertoires in COVID-19. Study context: Researchers got acute and convalescent COVID-19 samples from the United States, Italy and Spain. The cDNA or gDNA used as material had been derived from T cells, B-cell-depleted T cells, or PBMCs.

This chain uses TRBV19 with TRBJ2-7; TRBD2 is a possible D gene (6 bases). This sequence originates from a woman aged 50 to 65 with COVID-19, enrolled during active disease. The specimen sequenced was peripheral blood. CDR3 amino acids: CSLFERRGYEQYF. The CDR3 DNA is TGTTCCCTCTTTGAACGGCGGGGCTACGAGCAGTACTTC.